Presented here are 28 T cell receptor beta chains from one specimen sequenced in a study of tumor-infiltrating lymphocytes in primary liver carcinoma. Co-extracting RNA and DNA was done with roughly 17-34 mg of unsorted bulk tissue as input. The investigators made TCR beta cDNA from approximately 500 ng total RNA, using a constant-region primer. TCR beta libraries came from three nested multiplex PCR rounds using slightly modified ARM-PCR. In the first two PCR rounds, TRBV1-TRBV30 forward primers were paired with a C-beta reverse primer, and each round lasted approximately 9 cycles. TCRdb redid the calling of the multiplex PCR reads with MiXCR, one entry per CDR3 protein. The data hold under 150,000 distinct CDR3 sequences, with around 65% observed a single time. The sample taken for sequencing was tumor-adjacent normal liver tissue. The receptor set was obtained from a woman aged 55-70 years with primary liver carcinoma and hepatitis B virus infection.

The chain has TRBV5-6 and TRBJ2-7; 10 bases match TRBD2. V shed 1 base, J shed 3 bases, and the junction held 16 bases outside the gene matches. The germline CDR1 and CDR2 sequences are SGHDT and YYEEEE. The CDR3 extends over 19 amino acids. The CDR3 sequence: CASSLMASGSPGGLYEQYF. CDR3 DNA: TGTGCCAGCAGCTTGATGGCTAGCGGGAGTCCCGGTGGGCTCTACGAGCAGTACTTC.

The chain combines TRBV10-3 with TRBJ2-3; possible D gene TRBD1, 5 bases. The length of the CDR3 is 16 residues. Germline V gene sequence: CDR1 ENHRY, CDR2 SYGVKD. V lost 0 bases and J lost 11, with 21 bases in between. CDR3 sequence (DNA): TGTGCCATCAGTGAGTCGGTGGGAATCGGCACAGGTATGCAGTATTTT. This sequence encodes CAISESVGIGTGMQYF.

This clonotype was detected once. The CDR3 does not end in the conserved phenylalanine or tryptophan, so this is likely a read error. The V gene is TRBV5-1, the J gene TRBJ2-3, with D perhaps TRBD1 (7 bases). The CDR3 has 14 amino acids. CDR1 is SGHRS, CDR2 YFSETQ, per germline. The DNA for the CDR3 is TGCGCCACCTCTATAGGGAGGAGGACAGGTACGCAGTATTCT. Translating it yields CATSIGRRTGTQYS.

This clonotype was seen a single time. A single base separates this from a much larger clone, so it may be a read error. The V call is TRBV7-9, the J call TRBJ2-1; 8 positions match TRBD2. CDR3 length: 17 amino acids. Germline V CDR1 and CDR2: SEHNR, FQNEAQ (reference sequence). The V gene end was trimmed by 1 base and the J gene end by 5 bases; junction bases not matched to a gene: 10. The CDR3 protein is CASSLGRLARGHNEQFF. Here the CDR3 DNA reads TGTGCCAGCAGCTTAGGTCGACTAGCGAGAGGGCACAATGAGCAGTTCTTC.

This clonotype was seen repeatedly, ten times or more. The V and J genes are TRBV5-1 and TRBJ2-2; the D gene is possibly TRBD1 (5 bases). CDR1 is SGHRS, CDR2 YFSETQ, per germline. Trimming pared 0 bases from V and 1 base from J, leaving 10 bases between. CDR3 size: 16 residues. For the CDR3, the DNA is TGCGCCAGCAGCTTGGCCATCGGACAGAACACCGGGGAGCTGTTTTTT. This translates into CASSLAIGQNTGELFF.

This clonotype has just one count. J is TRBJ1-1 and V is TRBV29-1; a weak D match, TRBD1 (6 bases). The V and J ends lost 5 bases and 4 bases respectively, with 17 bases between them. The CDR3 is made up of 14 amino acids. The germline V gene has CDR1 SQVTM and CDR2 ANQGSEA. CDR3 nucleotide sequence: TGCAGCGTTTATACAGGAGGGGGGATCACTGAAGCTTTCTTT. Its translation is CSVYTGGGITEAFF.

This chain connects TRBV12-3 or TRBV12-4 to TRBJ2-7; a possible D gene is TRBD1 (6 bases). Deletions cut 5 bases from V and 5 bases from J, with 16 bases between. The CDR3 totals 14 residues. CDR3 nucleotides: TGTGCCAGCAGTCTACAGGGTCACTACCACGAGCAGTACTTC. Its translation is CASSLQGHYHEQYF.

For this clonotype: One end of the junction is discordant with germline, which a read error may explain. J is TRBJ2-3 and V is TRBV29-1; perhaps TRBD1 as D (6 bases). This CDR3 region has 13 residues. Germline CDR1 is SQVTM and CDR2 is ANQGSEA. CDR3 in amino acids: CSAGGGRTDTHYF. CDR3 bases: TGCAGCGCTGGGGGCGGTAGAACAGATACGCACTATTTT.

This clonotype has ten or more counts. CDR3 nucleotides: TGTGCCAGCAGCCAAGTATCTCGGACAACGAGCAAAAACATTCAGTACTTC. Residues: CASSQVSRTTSKNIQYF. The V gene is TRBV4-2, the J gene TRBJ2-4; TRBD1 might be the D (5 bases). There are 17 residues in the CDR3. Germline V gene lookup returns CDR1 LGHNA and CDR2 YNFKEQ. The V gene lost 1 base and the J gene lost 3 bases, with 16 bases spanning the gap.

As to this clonotype: The germline gene is not matched at one end of the junction; a read error may be the cause. The rearrangement uses TRBV5-1 and TRBJ1-1, with D possibly TRBD1 on 5 matching bases. CDR3 length: 14 residues. CDR1 is SGHRS, CDR2 YFSETQ, per germline. This chain's CDR3 is CSSSLGAANTEAFF. As DNA, the CDR3 is TGCTCCAGCAGCTTAGGGGCAGCGAACACTGAAGCTTTCTTT.

The chain recombines TRBV29-1 with TRBJ2-3, with TRBD1 matching over 8 bases. The CDR3 contains 11 residues. Germline V gene lookup returns CDR1 SQVTM and CDR2 ANQGSEA. The CDR3 DNA is TGCATCGTGGTGGACAGGGAAAGAGTGTATTTT. Translated: CIVVDRERVYF.

This clonotype was observed many times. This chain links TRBV5-1 with TRBJ1-4; 9 bases are a match to TRBD1. The CDR3 is 17 amino acids. V lost 3 bases to trimming and J lost 4 bases; unmatched junction nucleotides: 10. The germline CDR1 and CDR2 sequences are SGHRS and YFSETQ. CDR3 in amino acids: CASSSGQGGLGNEKLFF. The DNA of the CDR3 is TGCGCCAGCAGCTCGGGACAGGGTGGTCTTGGTAATGAAAAACTGTTTTTT.

The sample holds one count of this clonotype. At one end, the junction sequence differs from germline, possibly due to a read error. The chain recombines TRBV11-3 with TRBJ2-1; 13 bases fit TRBD2. CDR3 length: 17 amino acids. Per the germline V gene, CDR1 is SGHNT and CDR2 is YENEEA. CDR3 coding DNA: TGTGTCAGCAGCCCCGCGGGACTAGCGGGAACCCACAATGAGCAGCTCTTC. This sequence encodes CVSSPAGLAGTHNEQLF. The full variable domain, with the rest looked up from reference TRBV11-3 and TRBJ2-1, is EAGVVQSPRYKIIEKKQPVAFWCNPISGHNTLYWYLQNLGQGPELLIRYENEEAVDDSQLPKDRFSAERLKGVDSTLKIQPAELGDSAVYLCVSSPAGLAGTHNEQLFGPGTRLTVL.

J is TRBJ2-7 and V is TRBV6-1; no definite D call. V lost 8 bases and J lost 3, with 17 bases in between. The germline V gene has CDR1 MNHNS and CDR2 SASEGT. The CDR3 spans 14 residues. CDR3 protein: CASGLALTGYEQYF. Here the CDR3 DNA reads TGTGCCAGCGGTCTTGCCCTGACGGGCTACGAGCAGTACTTC.

This clonotype was picked up many times. The chain couples TRBV6-1 to TRBJ1-2, with D unresolved. With 5 bases removed from V and 3 bases from J, the gap between germline ends came to 10 bases. This CDR3 spans 13 amino acids. In germline, CDR1 is MNHNS, CDR2 SASEGT. The CDR3 protein is CASSTWTDYGYTF. Written as DNA, the CDR3 is TGTGCCAGCAGTACCTGGACGGACTATGGCTACACCTTC.

With respect to this clonotype: A much larger clone lies one base from this, so it may be a read error. This rearrangement joins TRBV6-1 to TRBJ2-7, with 7 positions matching TRBD1. The CDR3 is 14 amino acids. Germline CDR1 is MNHNS and CDR2 is SASEGT. In DNA, the CDR3 is TGTGCCAGCAGTGAGATGGGACAGACCTACAAGCAGTACTTC. This translates into CASSEMGQTYKQYF.

In this sample, this clonotype turned up many times. V is TRBV6-2 or TRBV6-3 and J is TRBJ2-7; 11 nucleotides line up with TRBD2. CDR1 MNHEY and CDR2 SVGEGT come from the germline V gene. CDR3 size: 15 residues. The V and J ends lost 2 bases and 3 bases, in that order; junction bases with no gene match: 3. The DNA of the CDR3 is TGTGCCAGCAGTTACACCGGGACTAGCGGCTACGAGCAGTACTTC. This translates into CASSYTGTSGYEQYF.

For this clonotype: Because it lacks the conserved phenylalanine or tryptophan at the end, this CDR3 is likely a read error. The DNA is left out, because the CDR3 cannot be placed on it with certainty; the CDR3 is given as TCRdb lists it. The rearrangement joins TRBV11-3 to TRBJ2-1. CDR1 and CDR2 (germline): SGHNT, YENEEA. Including both end residues, the CDR3 is 14 amino acids long. CDR3 protein: CASSLNLRYNELFL.

To note about this clonotype: One end of the junction fails to match germline, which may point to a read error. CDR3 amino acids: CASSLTPQSRGFTDTQYF. The CDR3 DNA reads TGTGCCAGCAGTTTAACGCCCCAGAGCAGGGGGTTCACAGATACACAGTATTTT. The J gene is TRBJ2-3, the V gene TRBV28; 7 bases agree with TRBD1. Per the germline V gene, CDR1 is MDHEN and CDR2 is SYDVKM. The CDR3 totals 18 residues.

Worth noting for this clonotype: Mismatch with germline at one junction end may stem from a read error. V is TRBV12-3 or TRBV12-4 and J is TRBJ2-7; D might be TRBD2 (6 bases). CDR3 size: 13 residues. The CDR3: CASSLTSCTAQYF. DNA of the CDR3: TGTGCCAGCAGTTTAACTAGCTGTACCGCGCAGTATTTC.

The chain combines TRBV6-5 with TRBJ1-2; D may be TRBD1 (6 bases). Germline loops: CDR1 MNHEY, CDR2 SVGAGI. The CDR3 is 19 residues long. V lost 7 bases and J 2 bases, leaving 29 bases between the germline ends. CDR3 bases: TGTGCCAGCACACCCTGGGGACAAGGGGCGCGAGGGATGAACTATGGCTACACCTTC. Its translation is CASTPWGQGARGMNYGYTF.

The rearrangement joins TRBV25-1 to TRBJ2-7; D gene unclear. The CDR3 sequence is 11 residues long. Germline values: CDR1 MGHDK, CDR2 SYGVNS. V shed 3 bases and J shed 5 bases, with 5 bases lying between them. This chain's CDR3 is CASSDPHEQYF. The CDR3 DNA reads TGTGCCAGCAGTGACCCCCACGAGCAGTACTTC.

This clonotype was seen a few times. The J gene is TRBJ1-6, the V gene TRBV18; 8 nucleotides agree with TRBD1. After removal of 1 base from V and 5 bases from J, the junction contained 4 bases not matched to a gene. There are 16 residues in the CDR3. CDR1 is KGHSH, CDR2 LQKENI, per germline. The CDR3 coding sequence is TGTGCCAGCTCACCACGGACAGGGTCGAATAATTCACCCCTCCACTTT. Encoded protein: CASSPRTGSNNSPLHF.

This chain links TRBV19 with TRBJ1-2, with D uncertain. Trimming removed 3 bases at V and 8 bases at J, with 13 bases between. Germline loops: CDR1 LNHDA, CDR2 SQIVND (reference sequence). CDR3 length: 13 residues. DNA for the CDR3: TGTGCCAGTAGTATGCGGCAGATGGGGGGCTACACCTTC. The encoded protein is CASSMRQMGGYTF. The full variable domain, with the rest looked up from reference TRBV19 and TRBJ1-2, is DGGITQSPKYLFRKEGQNVTLSCEQNLNHDAMYWYRQDPGQGLRLIYYSQIVNDFQKGDIAEGYSVSREKKESFPLTVTSAQKNPTAFYLCASSMRQMGGYTFGSGTRLTVV.

Notes on this clonotype: The conserved closing phenylalanine or tryptophan is absent in this CDR3, likely reflecting a read error. V gene TRBV4-2 combines with J gene TRBJ2-1, with D perhaps matching TRBD2 (6 bases). The CDR3 loop spans 16 amino acids. CDR1 is LGHNA, CDR2 YNFKEQ, per germline. The chain's CDR3 is CASSQDGGDPYNEQFI. CDR3 in DNA: TGTGCCAGCAGCCAAGATGGAGGGGACCCCTATAATGAGCAGTTCATT.

The sample holds one count of this clonotype. Being one base from a much bigger clone, this may be a read error. This rearrangement joins TRBV5-1 to TRBJ2-7; 7 bases map to TRBD2. Germline assignment: CDR1 SGHRS and CDR2 YFSETQ. The CDR3 consists of 14 residues. With V trimmed by 4 bases and J by 8 bases, 12 bases remained unmatched. As DNA, the CDR3 is TGCGCCAGCAGCACGTCGGGGGGAGAGTACAAGCAGTACTTC. This gives the protein CASSTSGGEYKQYF.

This clonotype was detected only a few times. One end of the junction varies from germline; a read error may be responsible. The chain joins TRBV11-2 to TRBJ2-1; TRBD2 matches 8 bases. The CDR3 totals 14 residues. Germline V gene lookup returns CDR1 SGHAT and CDR2 FQNNGV. Here the CDR3 reads CASSVSGIYNGQFF. As DNA, the CDR3 is TGTGCTAGCAGCGTTAGCGGGATATACAATGGGCAGTTCTTC.

The sample holds a few counts of this clonotype. The conserved closing phenylalanine or tryptophan is absent in this CDR3, likely reflecting a read error. The CDR3 DNA reads as TGTGCCAGCAGTTATAACGACAGGCCTCAAGGAAACACCATATATTCT. Translation gives CASSYNDRPQGNTIYS. V gene TRBV11-2 combines with J gene TRBJ1-3; weak D call: TRBD1 (6 bases). Trimming stripped 6 bases from V and 4 bases from J, with 19 bases between. There are 16 residues in the CDR3. Looked up from germline, CDR1 is SGHAT and CDR2 is FQNNGV.